The 11 T cell receptor beta chains below all came from one sample that was sequenced in a study of cytomegalovirus exposure and HLA in healthy donors. Sequencing used immunoSEQ multiplex PCR; TCRdb keeps in-frame clones, though not all of them. The table has 200,000 to 250,000 clones, more than 75% seen once. Sequences were obtained from PBMCs. These receptors came from a woman aged 18-30 years in good health and CMV-seropositive.

The rearrangement uses TRBV9 and TRBJ2-5, with D possibly being TRBD2 (5 bases). The germline CDR1 and CDR2 sequences are SGDLS and YYNGEE. V was pared by 0 bases and J by 1 base, with 7 bases between. This CDR3 contains 14 residues. CDR3 sequence reads: CASSVGLSQETQYF. The DNA of the CDR3 is TGTGCCAGCAGCGTAGGACTATCCCAAGAGACCCAGTACTTC.

In regard to this clone: The sample contains more than one DNA sequence encoding this CDR3. This chain joins TRBV11-2 and TRBJ2-7, with a weak D call TRBD2 (6 bases). The CDR3 runs 13 residues. V gave up 3 bases and J gave up 3 bases, with 9 bases separating them. Germline V gives CDR1 SGHAT, CDR2 FQNNGV. The CDR3 DNA sequence: TGTGCCAGCAGCTTGGCTAGCGACTACGAGCAGTACTTC. It encodes CASSLASDYEQYF.

The V gene is TRBV18, the J gene TRBJ1-5, with D possibly matching TRBD1 (6 bases). The CDR3 has 14 residues. CDR1 KGHSH and CDR2 LQKENI come from the germline V gene. V dropped 3 bases and J dropped 9 bases, with 15 bases sitting between them. The CDR3 here is CASSPAQGARPQHF. As DNA, the CDR3 is TGTGCCAGCTCACCCGCACAGGGTGCGAGGCCCCAGCATTTT.

This clone occurred once. The chain joins TRBV30 to TRBJ2-7; a weak D match, TRBD2 (6 bases). Germline values: CDR1 GTSNPN, CDR2 SVGIG (reference sequence). The CDR3 loop spans 13 amino acids. The ends were cut back, 1 base at V and 4 bases at J, with 11 bases in the middle. CDR3 residues: CAWSGSGGYEQYF. Here the CDR3 DNA reads TGTGCCTGGAGTGGTAGCGGAGGGTACGAGCAGTACTTC.

The chain joins TRBV30 to TRBJ1-2; 8 nucleotides agree with TRBD1. This CDR3 has 13 residues. Germline CDR1 is GTSNPN and CDR2 is SVGIG (reference sequence). Trimming at V came to 5 bases and at J to 6 bases, leaving 8 bases not matched to a gene. The CDR3 nucleotides are TGTGCCTGGGAGCAGGGGGCGCACGATGGCTACACCTTC. This codes for CAWEQGAHDGYTF.

The rearrangement links TRBV29-1 to TRBJ1-4; 8 nucleotides line up with TRBD1. V dropped 7 bases and J dropped 8; count of bases not matched to a gene: 12. The CDR3 consists of 14 residues. Looked up from germline, CDR1 is SQVTM and CDR2 is ANQGSEA. The CDR3 DNA follows: TGCAGCGCCACGACAGGGGTCCGAGGCGAAAAACTGTTTTTT. Protein: CSATTGVRGEKLFF.

As concerns this clone: Other DNA sequences in this specimen translate into the identical CDR3. The chain carries TRBV2 and TRBJ2-5; weak D call: TRBD1 (5 bases). Germline values: CDR1 SNHLY, CDR2 FYNNEI. The V end lost 9 bases, the J end lost 1 base, and 6 bases lay between the germline ends. The CDR3 has 11 residues. The CDR3: CASDSQETQYF. The CDR3, as DNA: TGTGCCAGTGACAGCCAAGAGACCCAGTACTTC.

The chain has TRBV4-1 and TRBJ2-7, with 7 bases matching TRBD2. The CDR3 covers 15 residues. V lost 6 bases, J lost 2 bases, and 10 bases stayed unmatched. Germline CDR1 is MGHRA and CDR2 is YSYEKL. This CDR3 is CASRPIAGPPYEQYF. The CDR3 bases are TGCGCCAGCAGACCGATAGCGGGTCCTCCCTACGAGCAGTACTTC.

The rearrangement joins TRBV29-1 to TRBJ2-1, with D uncertain. The CDR3 consists of 14 residues. Germline-derived CDR1 and CDR2 are SQVTM and ANQGSEA. V lost 7 bases and J 4 bases, leaving 17 bases between the germline ends. In DNA form, the CDR3 reads TGCAGCGCTTGGGCCGGTGACCCTTACAATGAGCAGTTCTTC. As protein: CSAWAGDPYNEQFF.

This clone has a single count. The chain has TRBV5-4 and TRBJ1-1; a possible D gene is TRBD1 (6 bases). The CDR3 spans 13 residues. The ends were cut back, 2 bases at V and 8 bases at J, with 13 bases in the middle. Germline loops: CDR1 SGHNT, CDR2 YYREEE (reference sequence). The CDR3 reads CASSFGGQREAFF. Written as DNA, the CDR3 is TGTGCCAGCAGCTTCGGGGGGCAGCGGGAAGCTTTCTTT.

This clone has just a few counts. The sample has other DNA sequences that encode this CDR3 too. V usage is TRBV28 and J usage is TRBJ1-2; D gene unclear. This CDR3 spans 12 amino acids. In germline, CDR1 is MDHEN, CDR2 SYDVKM. Trimming shortened V by 5 bases and J by 4 bases, and 8 bases separated the two germline ends. As DNA, the CDR3 is TGTGCCAGCAGTCTCCGGTCCTATGGCTACACCTTC. Translation gives CASSLRSYGYTF.